The 13 T cell receptor beta chains below all came from one sample that was sequenced in a study of T cell responses to AZD1222 COVID-19 vaccine. Sequencing was performed with immunoSEQ multiplex PCR; in TCRdb, only in-frame clones are kept and a portion is missing. The repertoire has around 50,000 clones, around 84% of them found once; the top ten carry about a tenth. Sample: peripheral blood, taken on day 0 of AZD1222 vaccination. Every receptor here comes from an adult in good health.

A few counts support this clone. The rearrangement joins TRBV7-9 to TRBJ1-5; unclear D gene. The germline V gene encodes CDR1 SEHNR and CDR2 FQNEAQ (reference sequence). Deletions cut 5 bases from V and 5 bases from J, with 7 bases between. This CDR3 contains 12 residues. The CDR3 coding sequence is TGTGCCAGCAGCCCTACGGATCAGCCCCAGCATTTT. Translating gives CASSPTDQPQHF.

The chain uses TRBV24-1 and TRBJ2-7; no clear D. V lost 0 bases and J lost 5, with 7 bases in between. Germline V gives CDR1 KGHDR, CDR2 SFDVKD. This CDR3 comprises 13 residues. CDR3 DNA: TGTGCCACCAGTGATTTGTTGGGCAACGAGCAGTACTTC. As protein: CATSDLLGNEQYF.

The chain links TRBV5-6 to TRBJ1-1, with 7 bases identical to TRBD1. The junction had 6 bases not matched to a gene; V was cut back by 6 bases and J by 4 bases. Germline CDR1 is SGHDT and CDR2 is YYEEEE. The CDR3 has 13 amino acids. The chain's CDR3 is CASIRYRGTEAFF. The CDR3 DNA reads as TGTGCCAGCATCCGTTACAGGGGCACTGAAGCTTTCTTT.

The chain is built from TRBV5-1 and TRBJ1-6; possibly TRBD1 for D (5 bases). Trimming removed 7 bases from V and 6 bases from J, with 14 bases in between. The CDR3 has 14 amino acids. CDR1 is SGHRS and CDR2 is YFSETQ in the germline V gene. CDR3 in amino acids: CASLLWGVNSPLHF. CDR3 nucleotides: TGCGCCAGCCTCCTTTGGGGGGTTAATTCACCCCTCCACTTT.

This clone occurred a few times. This chain uses TRBV6-5 with TRBJ1-1; D uncertain. Germline values: CDR1 MNHEY, CDR2 SVGAGI. V was clipped by 5 bases and J by 1 base, with 5 bases between them. CDR3 length equals 12 residues. DNA for the CDR3: TGTGCCAGCAGTCAGACGAACACTGAAGCTTTCTTT. Amino acid sequence: CASSQTNTEAFF.

This rearrangement joins TRBV18 to TRBJ2-3; 8 bases fit TRBD1. Germline V lookup: CDR1 KGHSH, CDR2 LQKENI. Losses at the gene ends were 3 bases for V and 2 bases for J; bases not matched to a gene: 10. The CDR3 is made up of 17 amino acids. The CDR3 DNA reads TGTGCCAGCTCACCTTCATACCGGGACAGGCTCACAGATACGCAGTATTTT. Protein: CASSPSYRDRLTDTQYF.

This chain uses TRBV6-5 with TRBJ1-2; D is perhaps TRBD1 (5 bases). CDR3 length: 13 amino acids. Trimming shortened V by 4 bases and J by 4 bases, and 10 bases separated the two germline ends. Germline V gene data show CDR1 as MNHEY and CDR2 as SVGAGI. The CDR3 loop is CASSSGTLYGYTF. The CDR3, as DNA: TGTGCCAGCAGTTCCGGGACGCTCTATGGCTACACCTTC.

This clone was recorded once. This sequence joins TRBV3-1 (or the pseudogene TRBV3-2) and TRBJ1-6; tentative D call: TRBD1 (5 bases). Germline V CDR1 and CDR2: LGHDT, YNNKEL (reference sequence). The germline V and J ends were trimmed by 4 bases and 10 bases, with 23 bases remaining between them. This CDR3 spans 17 amino acids. This CDR3 is CASSRRRTSGSDSPLHF. CDR3 in DNA: TGTGCCAGCAGCCGACGCCGCACGTCAGGGTCGGACTCACCCCTCCACTTT.

This clone is a singleton in its sample. The V and J genes are TRBV19 and TRBJ2-7; a possible D gene is TRBD1 (6 bases). Trimming pared 1 base from V and 0 bases from J, leaving 10 bases between. From germline, CDR1 is LNHDA and CDR2 SQIVND (reference sequence). The CDR3 is 15 residues long. The CDR3 nucleotides read TGTGCCAGTAGTATAGCGAGACAGGCCTCCTACGAGCAGTACTTC. Protein sequence: CASSIARQASYEQYF.

The chain uses TRBV19 and TRBJ1-5; no reliable D call. Per germline, CDR1 LNHDA and CDR2 SQIVND (reference sequence). V gave up 2 bases and J gave up 15 bases, with 20 bases separating them. CDR3 length equals 14 residues. DNA of the CDR3: TGTGCCAGTAGTATACCAGGACTAGTCCCGGATGTGCATTTT. This sequence encodes CASSIPGLVPDVHF.

The V call is TRBV2, the J call TRBJ1-3; a weak D match, TRBD1 (5 bases). From germline, CDR1 is SNHLY and CDR2 FYNNEI. Between the trimmed V and J ends, which lost 2 bases and 2 bases, there was a span of 16 bases. CDR3 length: 17 residues. CDR3 in amino acids: CASSEFWTSAAGNTIYF. The DNA for the CDR3 is TGTGCCAGCAGTGAATTTTGGACATCAGCAGCTGGAAACACCATATATTTT. Supplemented by reference TRBV2 and TRBJ1-3, the full variable domain reads EPEVTQTPSHQVTQMGQEVILRCVPISNHLYFYWYRQILGQKVEFLVSFYNNEISEKSEIFDDQFSVERPDGSNFTLKIRSTKLEDSAMYFCASSEFWTSAAGNTIYFGEGSWLTVV.

This chain connects TRBV5-1 to TRBJ1-2; D possibly corresponds to TRBD1 (5 bases). V lost 0 bases and J lost 2, with 8 bases in between. The CDR3 runs 14 residues. Germline CDR1 reads SGHRS; CDR2 reads YFSETQ. Written as DNA, the CDR3 is TGCGCCAGCAGCTTGGGGGGGATCAACTATGGCTACACCTTC. It translates to CASSLGGINYGYTF.

V is TRBV2 and J is TRBJ2-3, with TRBD2 matching over 12 bases. The germline V gene has CDR1 SNHLY and CDR2 FYNNEI. The V gene end was trimmed by 6 bases and the J gene end by 4 bases; junction bases not matched to a gene: 5. CDR3 size: 15 residues. CDR3 nucleotides: TGTGCCAGCAGAAGACTAGCGGGGGCTTCAGATACGCAGTATTTT. Translation: CASRRLAGASDTQYF.